The rows below give T cell receptor beta chains drawn from one sample of a study of CD8 T cells in Susac syndrome. A single record per CDR3 protein comes from TCRdb applying MiXCR to the immunoSEQ multiplex PCR reads. The table shows 160,000 or so distinct CDR3 sequences, with 85% to 95% occurring only once. Material: CD4+ T cells from PBMCs. The source of these receptors is a human donor with Susac syndrome. The CDR3 runs from the conserved cysteine through the conserved F or W. The D gene is left open where the match is weak. Size values are once, few and many counts, or a class for expanded clones, and some rows have none.

abundance | j_gene | v_gene | d_gene | CDR3aa
NA | TRBJ2-2 | TRBV24-1 | NA | CATSNGPTGELFF
NA | TRBJ2-7 | TRBV11-2 | NA | CASSAFRGSSYEQYF
NA | TRBJ2-7 | TRBV28 | NA | CASKHKYEQYF
NA | TRBJ2-1 | TRBV24-1 | NA | CATVKWDTNEQFF
NA | TRBJ1-1 | TRBV14 | NA | CASSPLSEAFF
NA | TRBJ1-2 | TRBV18 | TRBD1 | CASSPGQGVNYGYTF
NA | TRBJ1-2 | TRBV12-3/TRBV12-4 | TRBD1 | CASSDRVMGYTF
NA | TRBJ2-7 | TRBV29-1 | NA | CSVLGQGFSYEQYF
few | TRBJ2-3 | TRBV6-4 | NA | CASSPGTSTDTQYF
NA | TRBJ1-2 | TRBV4-2 | NA | CASSQVSAQVNYGYTF